This record concerns one T cell receptor (beta chain) sequence. The antigen remains undetermined. The entry originates in a study of shared clonotypes between healthy human individuals. Study results and limitations: Clonotype sharing among donors, it was expected, would be affected by sequencing depth. Memory subsets generally showed smaller estimated richness than naive subsets did.

The run depth of the assay was deep. Original processing notes: Filtering differed, since immunoSEQ gave only junction sequences and no quality scores. Assay: immunoSEQ multiplex PCR; the TCRdb copy retains only in-frame clones and omits some. The DNA gave D and trimming, while V, J and clone size come from that table. Among about 2 million clones listed, 85% to 95% were seen once. The material sequenced was naive CD4+ T cells sorted from blood. This sample's subset: CD45RA+ positively selected. This sequence originates from a young man in good health.

Here the CDR3 reads CASSQVVSYGYTF. The DNA of the CDR3 is TGCGCCAGCAGCCAAGTCGTAAGCTATGGCTACACCTTC. This chain links TRBV4-3 with TRBJ1-2; no firm D call. There are 13 residues in the CDR3. CDR1 and CDR2 from the germline V gene are LGHNA and YSLEER. V lost 1 base to trimming and J lost 4 bases, with 7 bases between them.